The clone carrying this T cell receptor (beta chain) showed up just a few times. Its target is not known. The sample belongs to a study of beta chain features in type 1 diabetes. V was cut by 5 bases and J by 2 bases, with 18 bases left in between. From germline, CDR1 is LNHDA and CDR2 SQIVND (reference sequence). The CDR3 is 16 residues long. Expressed TCRB transcripts were sequenced after all isolated RNA was converted to cDNA. TCRdb's table, derived via immunoSEQ multiplex PCR, lists solely in-frame clones and lacks some. The sample includes over 700,000 clones, 17% of them seen just once. Study conclusions and caveats: Moderate but significant shortening of TCRB CDR3s was recorded in all four CD4+ subsets from Type 1 diabetes patients.

The sequence was collected from a woman aged 18-30 years in good health. Source material: naive CD4+ T cells from blood. The chain uses TRBV19 and TRBJ1-1; no firm D call. The CDR3 DNA follows: TGTGCCAGTAGTCCAGAGGACGGCTACCTAAACACTGAAGCTTTCTTT. This sequence encodes CASSPEDGYLNTEAFF.